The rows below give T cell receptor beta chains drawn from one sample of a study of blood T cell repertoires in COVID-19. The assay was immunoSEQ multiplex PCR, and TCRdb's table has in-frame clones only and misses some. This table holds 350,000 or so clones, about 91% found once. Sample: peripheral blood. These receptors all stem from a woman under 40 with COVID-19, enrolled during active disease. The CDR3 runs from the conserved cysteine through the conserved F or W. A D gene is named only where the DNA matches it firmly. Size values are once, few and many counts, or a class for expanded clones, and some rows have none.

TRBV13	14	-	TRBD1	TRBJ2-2	TGTGCCAGCAGCCGGGACAGGGACGGCGGGGAGCTGTTTTTT	CASSRDRDGGELFF
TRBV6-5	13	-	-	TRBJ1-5	TGTGCCAGCAGCAGATCGAAAGATCAGCCCCAGCATTTT	CASSRSKDQPQHF
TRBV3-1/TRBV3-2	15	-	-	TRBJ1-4	TGTGCCAGCAGCCAAGGAGGCCGGGTGAATGAAAAACTGTTTTTT	CASSQGGRVNEKLFF
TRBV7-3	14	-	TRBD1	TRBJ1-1	TGTGCCAGCAGCAAGACAGGGGGTGGTACTGAAGCTTTCTTT	CASSKTGGGTEAFF
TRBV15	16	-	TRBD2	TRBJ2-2	TGTGCCACCAGCATAGCGGGGGGACCGAACACCGGGGAGCTGTTTTTT	CATSIAGGPNTGELFF
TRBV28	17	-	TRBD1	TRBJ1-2	TGTGCCAGCAGTACAAGGACAGGGGGCGCGAGGGGCTATGGCTACACCTTC	CASSTRTGGARGYGYTF
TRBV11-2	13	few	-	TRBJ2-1	TGTGCCAGCAGCTTAGATCTCCGGAATGAGCAGTTCTTC	CASSLDLRNEQFF
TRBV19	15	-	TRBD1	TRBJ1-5	TGTGCCAGTAGTATAAGGCGGACAGGGGGCTTGGCCCAGCATTTT	CASSIRRTGGLAQHF
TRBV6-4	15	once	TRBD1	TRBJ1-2	TGTGCCAGCAGTCCAGACAGGGACGTTCAGGATGGCTACACCTTC	CASSPDRDVQDGYTF
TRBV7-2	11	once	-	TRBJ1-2	TGTGCCAGCAGCTTCACGGGGGGCTACACCTTC	CASSFTGGYTF
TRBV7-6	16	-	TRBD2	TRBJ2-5	TGTGCCAGCAGCTTGGGACTAGGGGGATCGCAAGAGACCCAGTACTTC	CASSLGLGGSQETQYF
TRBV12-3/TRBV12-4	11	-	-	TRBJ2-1	TGTGCCAGCAGTTTACGTAATGAGCAGTTCTTC	CASSLRNEQFF
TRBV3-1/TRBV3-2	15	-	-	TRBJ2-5	TGTGCCAGCAGCCAAGGGGGGGATGGAGCAGAGACCCAGTACTTC	CASSQGGDGAETQYF
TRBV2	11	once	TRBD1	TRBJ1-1	TGTGCCAGCAGTGAAAGACAGGGGTGCATTTTT	CASSERQGCIF
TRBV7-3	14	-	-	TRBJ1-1	TGTGCCAGCAGCCCGGCCGGGACTGGCACTGAAGCTTTCTTT	CASSPAGTGTEAFF
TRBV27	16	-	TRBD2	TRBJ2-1	TGTGCCAGCAGTTTGGGGAGCGGGGGTTCCTACAATGAGCAGTTCTTC	CASSLGSGGSYNEQFF
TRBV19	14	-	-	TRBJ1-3	TGTGCCAGTAGACGGACAGAAAGGGAAAACACCATATATTTT	CASRRTERENTIYF
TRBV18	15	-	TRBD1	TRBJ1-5	TGTGCCAGCTCACCGGGACAGAGCCTCCATCAGCCCCAGCATTTT	CASSPGQSLHQPQHF
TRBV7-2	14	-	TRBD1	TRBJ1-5	TGTGCCAGCAGTTTCAGGGGGCCGGGGCAGCCCCAGCATTTT	CASSFRGPGQPQHF
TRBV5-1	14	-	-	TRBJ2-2	TGCGCCAGCAGCTTGGGACAGAGCACCGGGGAGCTGTTTTTT	CASSLGQSTGELFF
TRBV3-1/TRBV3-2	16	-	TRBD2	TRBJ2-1	TGTGCCAGCAGCCAATTTTTAGCGGGGGCCAGCAATGAGCAGTTCTTC	CASSQFLAGASNEQFF
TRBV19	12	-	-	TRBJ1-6	TGTGCCAGTATGGGGAGGGTTTCACCCCTCCACTTT	CASMGRVSPLHF
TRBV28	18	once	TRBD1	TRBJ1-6	TGTGCCAGCAGTTTCCCCGGCAGGGGGAGCTCCTATAATTCACCCCTCCACTTT	CASSFPGRGSSYNSPLHF
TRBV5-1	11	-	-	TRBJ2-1	TGCGCCAGCAGCTCCTTAAATGAGCAGTTCTTC	CASSSLNEQFF
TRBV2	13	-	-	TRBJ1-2	TGTGCCAGCAGTGAGGGCAGGGACTATGGCTACACCTTC	CASSEGRDYGYTF
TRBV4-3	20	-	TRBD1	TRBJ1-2	TGCGCCAGCAGCCAAGGATATTCGAAGGACAGGATATTAACTAACTATGGCTACACCTTC	CASSQGYSKDRILTNYGYTF
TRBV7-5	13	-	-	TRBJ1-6	TGTGCCAGAAGCTCAACAGGGAATTCACCCCTCCACTTT	CARSSTGNSPLHF
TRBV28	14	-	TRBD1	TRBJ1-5	TGTGCCAGCAGGATGGGACAGACCTATCAGCCCCAGCATTTT	CASRMGQTYQPQHF
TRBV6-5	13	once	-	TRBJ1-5	TGTGCCAGCAGTAGGACAGATAATCAGCCCCAGCATTTT	CASSRTDNQPQHF
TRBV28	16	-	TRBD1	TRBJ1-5	TGTGCCAGCCGACCTCTTTCACAGGGGGCAGGTCAGCCCCAGCATTTT	CASRPLSQGAGQPQHF
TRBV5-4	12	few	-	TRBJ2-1	TGTGCCAGCAGCTTCGATGGAGTTGGGCAGTTCTTC	CASSFDGVGQFF
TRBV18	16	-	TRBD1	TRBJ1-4	TGTGCCAGCTCTCCTCCCACAGGGGTCACTAATGAAAAACTGTTTTTT	CASSPPTGVTNEKLFF
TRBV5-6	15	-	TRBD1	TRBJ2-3	TGTGCCAGCAGCTTGGCGGGGACAGGGGGTTATACGCAGTATTTT	CASSLAGTGGYTQYF
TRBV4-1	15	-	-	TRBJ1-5	TGCGCCAGCAGCCAAGACGCGGAGAGTCATCAGCCCCAGCATTTT	CASSQDAESHQPQHF
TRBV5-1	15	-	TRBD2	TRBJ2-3	TGCGCCAGCAGCTTGAGGGCTAGCGGGGGGTATACGCAGTATTTT	CASSLRASGGYTQYF
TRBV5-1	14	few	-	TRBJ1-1	TGCGCCAGCAGCTTGACAGGGCCGAACACTGAAGCTTTCTTT	CASSLTGPNTEAFF
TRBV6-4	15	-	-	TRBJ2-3	TGTGCCAGCAGCGCCTCCCGGGGGAGCACAGATACGCAGTATTTT	CASSASRGSTDTQYF
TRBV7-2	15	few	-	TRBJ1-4	TGTGCCAGCAGCTTAATGAGAGGGATAAATGAAAAACTGTTTTTT	CASSLMRGINEKLFF
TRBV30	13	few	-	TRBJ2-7	TGTGCCTGGAGGGCAGGTAAGGGGTACGAGCAGTACTTC	CAWRAGKGYEQYF
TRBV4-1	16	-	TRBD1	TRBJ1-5	TGCGCCAGCAGCCAAGGGGACAGGGGATACAATCAGCCCCAGCATTTT	CASSQGDRGYNQPQHF
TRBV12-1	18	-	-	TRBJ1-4	TGTGCCAGCAGCCCAAAACCGGGACAGGGGGCGCGTCTAGAAAAACTGTTTTTT	CASSPKPGQGARLEKLFF
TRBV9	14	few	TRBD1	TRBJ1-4	TGTGCCAGCAGCCGAGACAGGGTAGCTGAAAAACTGTTTTTT	CASSRDRVAEKLFF
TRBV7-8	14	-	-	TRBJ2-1	TGTGCCAGCAACGGACAGAGCTCCTACAATGAGCAGTTCTTC	CASNGQSSYNEQFF
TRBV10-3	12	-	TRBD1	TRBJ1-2	TGTGCCATCAGCGGCACAGGGGATGGCTACACCTTC	CAISGTGDGYTF
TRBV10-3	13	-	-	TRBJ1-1	TGTGCCATCAGTGAGTCGCCCGAGGTTGAAGCTTTCTTT	CAISESPEVEAFF
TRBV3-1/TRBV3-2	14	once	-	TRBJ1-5	TGTGCCAGCAGCCAAGGGTCAGGGTTACAGCCCCAGCATTTT	CASSQGSGLQPQHF
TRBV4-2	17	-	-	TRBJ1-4	TGTGCCAGCAGCCCCGACAGCGCCCGGGCAACTAATGAAAAACTGTTTTTT	CASSPDSARATNEKLFF
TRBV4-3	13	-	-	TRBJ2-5	TGCGCCAGCAGCCAACTAATCCAAGAGACCCAGTACTTC	CASSQLIQETQYF
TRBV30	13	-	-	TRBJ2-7	TGTGCAATGGAAAACCTAGACGACTACGAGCAGTACTTC	CAMENLDDYEQYF
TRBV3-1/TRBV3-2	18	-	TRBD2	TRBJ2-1	TGTGCCAGCAGCCCCCGCCGACTAGCGGGGGGTATCTACAATGAGCAGTTCTTC	CASSPRRLAGGIYNEQFF
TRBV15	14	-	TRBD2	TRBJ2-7	TGTGCCACCAGCCGGAGCGGGAACGCCTACGAGCAGTACTTC	CATSRSGNAYEQYF
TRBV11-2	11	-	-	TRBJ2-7	TGTGCCAGCAGCTTAGCGGGGGAGCAGTACTTC	CASSLAGEQYF
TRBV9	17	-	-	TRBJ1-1	TGTGCCAGCAGCTCCCCGACTGGGGGAGGTCGGGGCACTGAAGCTTTCTTT	CASSSPTGGGRGTEAFF
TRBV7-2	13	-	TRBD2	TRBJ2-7	TGTGCCAGCAGCTTAGCGGGGGGGTACGAGCAGTACTTC	CASSLAGGYEQYF
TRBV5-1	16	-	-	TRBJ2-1	TGCGCCAGCAGCTTGACTGGCCAGCAAGACTTCTATGAGCAGTTCTTC	CASSLTGQQDFYEQFF
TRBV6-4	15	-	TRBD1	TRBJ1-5	TGTGCCAGCAGCTTCGGGACAGGCTTAAATCAGCCCCAGCATTTT	CASSFGTGLNQPQHF
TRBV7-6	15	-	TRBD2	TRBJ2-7	TGTGCCAGCAGCTTAAGCGGGGGGACTCATTACGAGCAGTACTTC	CASSLSGGTHYEQYF
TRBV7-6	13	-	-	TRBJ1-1	TGTGCCAGCAGCTTCGGGTCTGTCACTGAAGCTTTCTTT	CASSFGSVTEAFF
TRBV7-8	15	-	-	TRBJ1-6	TGTGCCAGCAGAAAAACCCCCTCGAGAAATTCACCCCTCCACTTT	CASRKTPSRNSPLHF
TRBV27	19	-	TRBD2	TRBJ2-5	TGTGCCAGCAGTTTCACCTATCCCCCGCAGCGGGGGTCACAAGAGACCCAGTACTTC	CASSFTYPPQRGSQETQYF